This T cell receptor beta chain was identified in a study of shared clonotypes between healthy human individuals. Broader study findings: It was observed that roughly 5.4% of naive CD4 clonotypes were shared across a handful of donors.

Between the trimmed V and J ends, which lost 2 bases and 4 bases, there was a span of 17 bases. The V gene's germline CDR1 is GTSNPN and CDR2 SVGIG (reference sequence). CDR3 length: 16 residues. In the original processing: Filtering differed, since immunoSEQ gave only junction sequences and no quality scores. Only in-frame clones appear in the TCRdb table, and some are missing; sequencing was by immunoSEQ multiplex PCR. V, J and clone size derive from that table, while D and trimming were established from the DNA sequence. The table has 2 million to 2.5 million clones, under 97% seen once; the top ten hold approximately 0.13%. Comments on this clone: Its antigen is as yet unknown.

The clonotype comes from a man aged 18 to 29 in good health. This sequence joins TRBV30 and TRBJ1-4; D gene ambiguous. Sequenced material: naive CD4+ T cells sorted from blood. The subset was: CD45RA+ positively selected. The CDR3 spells CAWSYPNRGLNEKLFF. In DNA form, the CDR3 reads TGTGCCTGGAGTTACCCTAACCGGGGTCTTAATGAAAAACTGTTTTTT.